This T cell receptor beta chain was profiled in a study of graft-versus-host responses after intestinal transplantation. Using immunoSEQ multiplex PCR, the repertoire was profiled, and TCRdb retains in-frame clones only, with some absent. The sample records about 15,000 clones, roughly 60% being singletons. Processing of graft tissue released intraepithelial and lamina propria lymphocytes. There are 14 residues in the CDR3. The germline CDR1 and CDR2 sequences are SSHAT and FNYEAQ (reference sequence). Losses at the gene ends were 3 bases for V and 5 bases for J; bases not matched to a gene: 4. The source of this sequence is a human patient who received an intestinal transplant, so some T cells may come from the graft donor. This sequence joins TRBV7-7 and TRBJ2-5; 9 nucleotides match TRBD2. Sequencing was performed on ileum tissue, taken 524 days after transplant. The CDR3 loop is CASSLGLAGETQYF. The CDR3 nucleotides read TGTGCCAGCAGCTTGGGACTAGCTGGGGAGACCCAGTACTTC.